The entry below gives a single T cell receptor beta chain sequence along with its context. Its antigen is as yet unknown. Germline values: CDR1 KGHDR, CDR2 SFDVKD. V gave up 5 bases and J gave up 0 bases, with 7 bases separating them. This CDR3 spans 15 amino acids. Researchers prepared the TCRbeta library using unique molecular identifiers, the study reports. TCRdb reprocessed the PCR reads with MiXCR, giving one entry per CDR3 protein. The table records 300,000 or so distinct CDR3 sequences, 20% to 30% of them present only once. This sample is drawn from a study of T-cell reconstitution after alpha-beta-depleted transplantation in children. Findings of the study overall: T-cell counts and diversity at one year following transplant were attributed mainly to newly produced T cells.

This TCR was recovered from a male patient younger than 18 who had a stem cell transplant for acute lymphoblastic leukemia, so the T cells may come from the graft donor. The chain joins TRBV24-1 to TRBJ2-6; maybe TRBD2 (5 bases). The input for sequencing was PBMCs, mostly from graft donor cells, taken 180 days after TCRalphabeta/CD19-depleted stem cell transplant. CDR3 bases: TGTGCCACCAGTGTGGGGAGCTCTGGGGCCAACGTCCTGACTTTC. Its translation: CATSVGSSGANVLTF.